This T cell receptor (beta chain) originates from a study of STAT3 mutations in large granular lymphocyte leukemia. Findings and caveats of the study: Some patients had persisting codominant clonotypes that could mask small clones. At least one immunodominant TCR beta clonotype appeared in every T-cell large granular lymphocyte leukemia patient.

Unmatched junction bases numbered 4, after V lost 0 bases and J lost 7 bases. This CDR3 has 15 amino acids. CDR1 is SGDLS, CDR2 YYNGEE, per germline. This clone has just one count. What it recognizes is unknown. Profiling relied on immunoSEQ multiplex PCR, and the TCRdb table lists in-frame clones only, not all of them. The data hold about 39,000 clones, with about 81% observed a single time. The sequence derives from a human donor with T large granular lymphocyte leukemia. Some clones in this sample may be carry-over from other donors' samples. Sample: PBMCs. The V and J genes are TRBV9 and TRBJ2-5, with 12 positions matching TRBD2. The CDR3 loop reads CASSVESSGGATQYF. The CDR3 DNA is TGTGCCAGCAGCGTAGAATCTAGCGGGGGGGCGACCCAGTACTTC.